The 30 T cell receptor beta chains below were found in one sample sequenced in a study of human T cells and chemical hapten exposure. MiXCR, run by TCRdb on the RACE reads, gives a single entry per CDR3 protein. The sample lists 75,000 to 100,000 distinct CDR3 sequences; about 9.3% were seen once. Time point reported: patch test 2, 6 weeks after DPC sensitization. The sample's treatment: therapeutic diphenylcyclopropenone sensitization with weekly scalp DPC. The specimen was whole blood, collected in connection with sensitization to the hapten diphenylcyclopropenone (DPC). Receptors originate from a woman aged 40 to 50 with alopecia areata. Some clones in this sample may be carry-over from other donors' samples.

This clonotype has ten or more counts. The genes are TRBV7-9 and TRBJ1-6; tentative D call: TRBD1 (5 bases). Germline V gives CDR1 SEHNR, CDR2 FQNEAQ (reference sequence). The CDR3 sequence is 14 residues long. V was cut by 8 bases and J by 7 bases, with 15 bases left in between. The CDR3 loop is CASSPWGFNSPLHF. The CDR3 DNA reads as TGTGCCAGCTCACCTTGGGGGTTCAATTCACCCCTCCACTTT.

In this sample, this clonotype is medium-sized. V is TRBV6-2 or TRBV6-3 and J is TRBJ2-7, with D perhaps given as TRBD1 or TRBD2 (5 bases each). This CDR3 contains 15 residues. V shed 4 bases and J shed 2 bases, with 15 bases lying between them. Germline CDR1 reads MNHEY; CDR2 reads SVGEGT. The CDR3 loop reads CASSWGPLHPYEQYF. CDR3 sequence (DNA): TGTGCCAGCAGTTGGGGACCGCTACACCCCTACGAGCAGTACTTC.

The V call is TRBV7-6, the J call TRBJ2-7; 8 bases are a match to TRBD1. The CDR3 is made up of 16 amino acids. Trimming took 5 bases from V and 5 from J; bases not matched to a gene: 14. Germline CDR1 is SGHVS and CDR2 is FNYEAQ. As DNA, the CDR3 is TGTGCCAGCAGCCAATTAGGTGTGACAGGGGATCACGAGCAGTACTTC. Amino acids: CASSQLGVTGDHEQYF.

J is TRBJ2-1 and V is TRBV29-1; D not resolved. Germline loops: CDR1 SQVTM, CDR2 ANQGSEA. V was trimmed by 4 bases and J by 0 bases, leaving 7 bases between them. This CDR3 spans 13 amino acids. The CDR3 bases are TGCAGCGTTGTAGCTGGCTCCTACAATGAGCAGTTCTTC. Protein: CSVVAGSYNEQFF.

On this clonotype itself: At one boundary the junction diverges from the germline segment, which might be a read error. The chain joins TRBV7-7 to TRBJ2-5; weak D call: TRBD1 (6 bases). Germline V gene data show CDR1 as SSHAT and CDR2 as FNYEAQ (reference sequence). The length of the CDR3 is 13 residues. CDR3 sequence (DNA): TGTGCTAGCAGCCGACAGGTTCAAGAGACCCAGTACTTC. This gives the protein CASSRQVQETQYF.

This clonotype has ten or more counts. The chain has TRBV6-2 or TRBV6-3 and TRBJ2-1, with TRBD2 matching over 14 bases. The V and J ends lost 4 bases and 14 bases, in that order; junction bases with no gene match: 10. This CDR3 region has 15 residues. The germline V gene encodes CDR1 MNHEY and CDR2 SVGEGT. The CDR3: CASSSGLAGVSGEFF. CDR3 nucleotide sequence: TGTGCCAGCAGTTCGGGACTAGCGGGAGTTAGCGGAGAGTTCTTC.

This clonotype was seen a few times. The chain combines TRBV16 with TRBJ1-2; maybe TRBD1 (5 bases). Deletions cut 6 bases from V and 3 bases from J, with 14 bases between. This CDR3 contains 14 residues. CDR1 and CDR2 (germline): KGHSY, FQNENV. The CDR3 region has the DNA TGTGCCAGCAGTCAAGACAGAAGGGACTATGGCTACACCTTC. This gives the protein CASSQDRRDYGYTF.

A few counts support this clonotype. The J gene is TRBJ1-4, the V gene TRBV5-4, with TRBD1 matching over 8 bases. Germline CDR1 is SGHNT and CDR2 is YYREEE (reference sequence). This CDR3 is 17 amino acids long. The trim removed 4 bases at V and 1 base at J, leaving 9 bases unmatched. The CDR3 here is CASSPAPDRGTNEKLFF. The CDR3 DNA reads TGTGCCAGCAGCCCCGCGCCTGACAGGGGAACTAATGAAAAACTGTTTTTT.

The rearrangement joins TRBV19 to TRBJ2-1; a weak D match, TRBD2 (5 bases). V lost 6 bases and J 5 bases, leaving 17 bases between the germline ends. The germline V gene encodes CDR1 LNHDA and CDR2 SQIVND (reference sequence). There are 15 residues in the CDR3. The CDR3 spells CASSHLATFNNEQFF. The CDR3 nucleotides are TGTGCCAGTAGCCACCTAGCTACCTTCAACAATGAGCAGTTCTTC.

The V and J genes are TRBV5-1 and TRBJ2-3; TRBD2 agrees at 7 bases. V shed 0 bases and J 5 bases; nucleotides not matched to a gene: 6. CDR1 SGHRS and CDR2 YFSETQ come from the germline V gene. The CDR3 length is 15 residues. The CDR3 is CASSLVGEGRDTQYF. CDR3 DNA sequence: TGCGCCAGCAGCTTGGTAGGGGAGGGAAGAGATACGCAGTATTTT.

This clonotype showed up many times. The CDR3 sequence is CASSVDGLNQPQHF. Written as DNA, the CDR3 is TGTGCCAGCAGCGTGGACGGACTCAATCAGCCCCAGCATTTT. The chain employs TRBV7-2 and TRBJ1-5, with no clear D. Trimming took 5 bases from V and 3 from J, leaving 11 bases between them. CDR1 SGHTA and CDR2 FQGNSA come from the germline V gene. The CDR3 spans 14 residues.

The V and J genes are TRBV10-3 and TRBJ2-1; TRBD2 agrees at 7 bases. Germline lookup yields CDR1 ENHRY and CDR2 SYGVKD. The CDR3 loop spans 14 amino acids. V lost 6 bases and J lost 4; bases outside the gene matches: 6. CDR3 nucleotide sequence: TGTGCCATCAGCCGAGGGGAGGGTTACAATGAGCAGTTCTTC. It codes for CAISRGEGYNEQFF.

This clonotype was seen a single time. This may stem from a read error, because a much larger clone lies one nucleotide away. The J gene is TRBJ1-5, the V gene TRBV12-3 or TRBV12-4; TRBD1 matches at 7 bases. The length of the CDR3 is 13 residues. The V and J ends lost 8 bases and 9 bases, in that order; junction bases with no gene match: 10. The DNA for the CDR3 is TGTGCCAGCGAGTACAGGGGAGCTGGGCCCCAGCATTTT. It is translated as CASEYRGAGPQHF.

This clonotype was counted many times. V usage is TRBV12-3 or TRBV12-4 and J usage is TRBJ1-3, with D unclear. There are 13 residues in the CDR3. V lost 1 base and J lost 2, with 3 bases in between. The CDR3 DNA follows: TGTGCCAGCAGTTTAGACGCTGGAAACACCATATATTTT. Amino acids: CASSLDAGNTIYF.

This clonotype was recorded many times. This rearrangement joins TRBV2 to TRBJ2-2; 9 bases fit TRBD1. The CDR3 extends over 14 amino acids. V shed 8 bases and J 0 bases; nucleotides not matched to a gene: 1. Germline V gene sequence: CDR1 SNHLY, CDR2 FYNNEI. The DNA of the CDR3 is TGTGCCAGCGGGGACAGGGCGAACACCGGGGAGCTGTTTTTT. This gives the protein CASGDRANTGELFF.

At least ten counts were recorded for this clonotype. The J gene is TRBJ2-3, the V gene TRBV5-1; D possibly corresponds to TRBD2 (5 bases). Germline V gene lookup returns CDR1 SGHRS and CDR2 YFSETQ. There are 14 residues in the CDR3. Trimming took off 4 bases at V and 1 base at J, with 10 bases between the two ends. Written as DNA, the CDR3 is TGCGCCAGCAGCAGCGGAAAGGGCACAGATACGCAGTATTTT. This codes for CASSSGKGTDTQYF.

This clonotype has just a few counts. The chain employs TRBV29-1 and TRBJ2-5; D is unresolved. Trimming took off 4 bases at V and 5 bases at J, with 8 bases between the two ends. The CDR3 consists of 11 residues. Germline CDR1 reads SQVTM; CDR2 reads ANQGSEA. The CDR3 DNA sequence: TGCAGCGTTGGATTTAGGGAGACCCAGTACTTC. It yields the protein CSVGFRETQYF.

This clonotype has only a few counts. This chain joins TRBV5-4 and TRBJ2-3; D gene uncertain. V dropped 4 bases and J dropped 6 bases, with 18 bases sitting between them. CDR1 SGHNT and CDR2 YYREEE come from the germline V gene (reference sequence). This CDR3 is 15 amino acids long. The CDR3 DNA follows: TGTGCCAGCAGCCACCCGGGCAGAGCCCCGGATACGCAGTATTTT. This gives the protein CASSHPGRAPDTQYF.

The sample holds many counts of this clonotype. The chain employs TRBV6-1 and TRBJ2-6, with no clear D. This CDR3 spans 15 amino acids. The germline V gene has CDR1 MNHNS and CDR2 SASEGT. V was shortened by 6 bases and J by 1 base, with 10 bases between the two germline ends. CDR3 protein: CASSIRVSGANVLTF. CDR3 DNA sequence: TGTGCCAGCAGCATAAGGGTTTCTGGGGCCAACGTCCTGACTTTC.

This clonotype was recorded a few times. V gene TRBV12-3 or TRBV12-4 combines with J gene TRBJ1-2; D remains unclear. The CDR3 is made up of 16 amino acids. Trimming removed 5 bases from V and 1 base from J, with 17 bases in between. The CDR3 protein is CASSNGLASLNYGYTF. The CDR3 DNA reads TGTGCCAGCAGTAATGGGTTGGCAAGCCTTAACTATGGCTACACCTTC.

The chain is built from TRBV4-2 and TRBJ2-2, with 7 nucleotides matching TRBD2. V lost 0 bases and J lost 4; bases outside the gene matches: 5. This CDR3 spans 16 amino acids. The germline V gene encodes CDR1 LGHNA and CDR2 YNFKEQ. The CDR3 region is CASSQEAGAGTGELFF. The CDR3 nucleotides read TGTGCCAGCAGCCAAGAGGCGGGAGCTGGCACCGGGGAGCTGTTTTTT.

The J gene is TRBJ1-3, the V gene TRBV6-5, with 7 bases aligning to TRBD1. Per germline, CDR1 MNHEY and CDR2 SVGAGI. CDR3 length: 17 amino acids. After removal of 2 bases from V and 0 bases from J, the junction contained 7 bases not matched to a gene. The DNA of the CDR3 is TGTGCCAGCAGTTACCAAGGACAGGCGAACTCTGGAAACACCATATATTTT. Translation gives CASSYQGQANSGNTIYF.

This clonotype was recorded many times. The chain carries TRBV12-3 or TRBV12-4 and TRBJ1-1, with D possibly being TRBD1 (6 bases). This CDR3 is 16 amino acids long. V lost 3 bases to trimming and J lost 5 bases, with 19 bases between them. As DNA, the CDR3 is TGTGCCAGCAGTTTTGCGTTAACTGGGGGCAGGACTGAAGCTTTCTTT. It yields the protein CASSFALTGGRTEAFF.

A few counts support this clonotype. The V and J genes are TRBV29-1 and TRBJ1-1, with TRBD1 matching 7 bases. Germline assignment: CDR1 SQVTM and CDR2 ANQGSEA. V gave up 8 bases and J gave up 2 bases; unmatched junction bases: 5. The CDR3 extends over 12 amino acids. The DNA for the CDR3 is TGCAGCTCCAACAGGGGAAACACTGAAGCTTTCTTT. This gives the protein CSSNRGNTEAFF.

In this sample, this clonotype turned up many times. The CDR3 DNA reads TGTGCCTGGAGTGTACCAGGGGGAAACACCATATATTTT. Protein sequence: CAWSVPGGNTIYF. This chain links TRBV30 with TRBJ1-3; D may be TRBD1 (5 bases). The germline V and J ends were trimmed by 0 bases and 4 bases, with 7 bases remaining between them. The CDR3 covers 13 residues. Germline CDR1 reads GTSNPN; CDR2 reads SVGIG (reference sequence).

Here the CDR3 reads CAWRSYEKEGAFQETQYF. CDR3 DNA sequence: TGTGCCTGGAGGTCCTACGAGAAAGAGGGAGCATTCCAAGAGACCCAGTACTTC. The genes are TRBV30 and TRBJ2-5, with D maybe TRBD2 (5 bases). V dropped 3 bases and J dropped 1 base, with 24 bases sitting between them. This CDR3 is 18 amino acids long. CDR1 GTSNPN and CDR2 SVGIG come from the germline V gene (reference sequence).

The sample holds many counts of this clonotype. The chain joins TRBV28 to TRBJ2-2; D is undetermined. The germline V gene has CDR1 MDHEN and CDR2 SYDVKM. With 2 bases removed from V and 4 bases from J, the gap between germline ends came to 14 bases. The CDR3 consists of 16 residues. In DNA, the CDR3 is TGTGCCAGCAGTTTACTGGTCAGATTAAGCACCGGGGAGCTGTTTTTT. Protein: CASSLLVRLSTGELFF.

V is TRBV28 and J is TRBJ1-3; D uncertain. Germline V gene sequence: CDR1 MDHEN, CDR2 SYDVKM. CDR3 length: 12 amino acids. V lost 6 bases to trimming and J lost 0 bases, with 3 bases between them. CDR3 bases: TGTGCCAGCAGGATCTCTGGAAACACCATATATTTT. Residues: CASRISGNTIYF.

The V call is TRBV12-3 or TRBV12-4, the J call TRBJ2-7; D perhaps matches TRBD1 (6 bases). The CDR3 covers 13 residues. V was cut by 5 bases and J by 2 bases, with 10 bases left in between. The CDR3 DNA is TGTGCCAGCAGTCAAGGGGGACCCTACGAGCAGTACTTC. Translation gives CASSQGGPYEQYF.

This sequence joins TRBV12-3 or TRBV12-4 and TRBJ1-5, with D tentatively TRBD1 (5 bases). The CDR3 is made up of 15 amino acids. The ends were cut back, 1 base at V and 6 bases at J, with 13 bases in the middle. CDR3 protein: CASSLGPGISQPQHF. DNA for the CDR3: TGTGCCAGCAGTTTAGGGCCAGGGATAAGTCAGCCCCAGCATTTT.